This T cell receptor beta chain was sequenced in a study of blood T cell repertoires in COVID-19. Study summary: PBMCs, B-cell-depleted T cells, or T cells provided the cDNA or gDNA that made up the material.

This clone appeared a single time. Original analysis: Estimation of nucleated cell counts relied on the amplification of reference gene primers. Only in-frame clones appear in the TCRdb table, and some are missing; sequencing was by immunoSEQ multiplex PCR. The DNA gave D and trimming, while V, J and clone size come from that table. The sample yields some 260,000 clones, roughly 87% seen once. The germline V gene has CDR1 SGHNT and CDR2 YENEEA. V shed 3 bases, J shed 7 bases, and the junction held 5 bases outside the gene matches. The CDR3 is 15 amino acids. The chain has TRBV11-3 and TRBJ1-4; 10 nucleotides agree with TRBD1. Sequencing was performed on peripheral blood. This clonotype was obtained from a woman under 40 with acute or convalescent COVID-19. For the CDR3, the DNA is TGTGCCAGCAGCTTTAAGGGACAGGGGAGTGAAAAACTGTTTTTT. This gives the protein CASSFKGQGSEKLFF. The variable domain in full, completed from reference TRBV11-3 and TRBJ1-4, reads EAGVVQSPRYKIIEKKQPVAFWCNPISGHNTLYWYLQNLGQGPELLIRYENEEAVDDSQLPKDRFSAERLKGVDSTLKIQPAELGDSAVYLCASSFKGQGSEKLFFGSGTQLSVL.